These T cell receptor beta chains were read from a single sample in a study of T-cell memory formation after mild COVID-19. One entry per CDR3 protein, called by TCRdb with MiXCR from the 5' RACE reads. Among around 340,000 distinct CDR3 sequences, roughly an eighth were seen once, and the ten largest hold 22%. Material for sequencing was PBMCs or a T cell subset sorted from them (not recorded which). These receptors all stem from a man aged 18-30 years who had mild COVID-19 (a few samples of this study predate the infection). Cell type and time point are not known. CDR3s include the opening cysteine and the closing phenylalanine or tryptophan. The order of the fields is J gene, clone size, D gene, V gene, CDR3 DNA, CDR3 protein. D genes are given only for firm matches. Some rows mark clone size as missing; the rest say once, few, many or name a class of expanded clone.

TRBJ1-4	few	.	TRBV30	TGTGCCTGGGCTCCGAGCATGGGCGAAAAACTGTTTTTT	CAWAPSMGEKLFF
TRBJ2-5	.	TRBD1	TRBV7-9	TGTGCCAGCAGCACCCGTCCGGGACAGAGGTACCAAGAGACCCAGTACTTC	CASSTRPGQRYQETQYF
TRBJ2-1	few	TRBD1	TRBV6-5	TGTGCCAGCAGTCGGGACAGGGGGCTTTGGAATGAGCAGTTCTTC	CASSRDRGLWNEQFF
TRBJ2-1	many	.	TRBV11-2	TGTGCCAGCAGCTTAGATGCGGGGAATTTCAATGAGCAGTTCTTC	CASSLDAGNFNEQFF
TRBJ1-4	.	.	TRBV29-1	TGCAGCGTTGGGGCGGCCGTTAAGGAGGGAGAAAAACTGTTTTTT	CSVGAAVKEGEKLFF
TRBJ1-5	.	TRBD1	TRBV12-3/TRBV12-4	TGTGCCAGCAGCCCTACAGGGGGTTATCAGCCCCAGCATTTT	CASSPTGGYQPQHF
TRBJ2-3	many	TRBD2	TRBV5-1	TGCGCCAGCAGCTCCGCGACTAGCGGGGGGGCAGATACGCAGTATTTT	CASSSATSGGADTQYF
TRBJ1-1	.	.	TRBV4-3	TGCGCCAGCAGCCAACAGAGAGGGGGCACTGAAGCTTTCTTT	CASSQQRGGTEAFF
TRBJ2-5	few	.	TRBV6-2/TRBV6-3	TGTGCCAGCGCCTTGGGCCAAGAGACCCAGTACTTC	CASALGQETQYF
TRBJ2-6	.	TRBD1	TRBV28	TGTGCCAGCAGTATGGGGACAGGGAGAACTGGGGCCAACGTCCTGACTTTC	CASSMGTGRTGANVLTF
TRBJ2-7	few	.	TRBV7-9	TGTGCCAGCAGCGGACGGGACATCGACGAGCAGTACTTC	CASSGRDIDEQYF
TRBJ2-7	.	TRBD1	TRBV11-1	TGTGCCAGCAGCCCCGGGACAGGGGAGTACTTC	CASSPGTGEYF
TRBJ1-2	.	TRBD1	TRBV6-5	TGTGCCAGCAGAGGACAGGGGAACTATGGCTACACCTTC	CASRGQGNYGYTF
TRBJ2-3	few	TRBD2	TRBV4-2	TGTGCCAGCAGCCGAGGGACTAGCGGTCGCACAGATACGCAGTATTTT	CASSRGTSGRTDTQYF
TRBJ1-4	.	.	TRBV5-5	TGTGCCAGCAGCTTGACGGCAGGGATCTATGAAAAACTGTTTTTT	CASSLTAGIYEKLFF
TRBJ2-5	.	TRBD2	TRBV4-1	TGCGCCAGCAGCCAAGAAGGACTAGCGGGGCAAGAGACCCAGTACTTC	CASSQEGLAGQETQYF
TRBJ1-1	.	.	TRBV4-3	TGCGCCAGCAGCCAAGGGTCAGGGACTGAAGCTTTCTTT	CASSQGSGTEAFF
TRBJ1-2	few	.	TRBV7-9	TGTGCCAGCAGGCCGCGGGGGGCGCGGGACTATGGCTACACCTTC	CASRPRGARDYGYTF
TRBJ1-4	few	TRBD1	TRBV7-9	TGTGCCAGCAGCTACGGACAGGGCCTTGAAAAACTGTTTTTT	CASSYGQGLEKLFF
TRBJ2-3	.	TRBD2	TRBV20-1	TGCAGTGCTAGAGATAGGACTAGCGGACCGTCCGGGGATACGCAGTATTTT	CSARDRTSGPSGDTQYF
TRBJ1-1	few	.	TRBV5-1	TGCGCCAGCAGCTTGGAGTGGGGGGCCACTGAAGCTTTCTTT	CASSLEWGATEAFF
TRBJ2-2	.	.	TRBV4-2	TGTGCCAGCAGCCTCTACGGGGGCTCCCCTTCCGGGGAGCTGTTTTTT	CASSLYGGSPSGELFF